These 23 T cell receptor beta chains were sequenced from one sample in a study of T-cell reconstitution after alpha-beta-depleted transplantation in children. For TCRbeta, the library was prepared with unique molecular identifiers. TCRdb called the PCR reads again in MiXCR, with one record for every CDR3 protein. The sample shows about 980,000 distinct CDR3 sequences, 25% to 30% of them seen only once. The starting material was PBMCs, mostly from graft donor cells, obtained 360 days after TCRalphabeta/CD19-depleted stem cell transplant. Source of these receptors: a boy in the first two years of life who had a stem cell transplant for SCID, so the T cells may come from the graft donor.

This clonotype was counted between two and nine times. The genes are TRBV18 and TRBJ2-2; D is uncertain. V was trimmed by 6 bases and J by 2 bases, leaving 19 bases between them. Germline V gene lookup returns CDR1 KGHSH and CDR2 LQKENI. This CDR3 comprises 17 residues. The CDR3 is CASSREMSRVNTGELFF. The CDR3, as DNA: TGTGCCAGCTCCCGAGAAATGTCAAGGGTAAACACCGGGGAGCTGTTTTTT.

This clonotype was seen a few times. This chain joins TRBV6-5 and TRBJ2-7, with D uncertain. This CDR3 region has 11 residues. From germline, CDR1 is MNHEY and CDR2 SVGAGI. Trimming removed 7 bases at V and 4 bases at J, with 8 bases between. The CDR3 bases are TGTGCCAGCAACTCTGGGTACGAGCAGTACTTC. Translated: CASNSGYEQYF.

The V call is TRBV9, the J call TRBJ2-1; 16 bases are shared with TRBD2. There are 18 residues in the CDR3. The trim removed 3 bases at V and 2 bases at J, leaving 5 bases unmatched. The germline CDR1 and CDR2 sequences are SGDLS and YYNGEE. The CDR3 DNA reads as TGTGCCAGCAGCGAGGGACTAGCGGGGGGGCGCGCCTACAATGAGCAGTTCTTC. Protein: CASSEGLAGGRAYNEQFF.

The V and J genes are TRBV2 and TRBJ2-3, with D possibly matching TRBD1 (5 bases). V gave up 7 bases and J gave up 4 bases, with 12 bases separating them. Germline loops: CDR1 SNHLY, CDR2 FYNNEI. The CDR3 totals 13 residues. The CDR3 reads CASKGLFSDTQYF. In nucleotides, the CDR3 is TGTGCCAGCAAGGGGTTGTTCTCAGATACGCAGTATTTT.

The chain has TRBV24-1 and TRBJ1-5, with D possibly being TRBD1 (6 bases). V gave up 4 bases and J gave up 4 bases, with 19 bases separating them. CDR3 length: 17 amino acids. The V gene's germline CDR1 is KGHDR and CDR2 SFDVKD. CDR3 residues: CATSDAPGHDQNQPQHF. The CDR3 DNA reads as TGTGCCACCAGTGACGCACCGGGACACGACCAGAATCAGCCCCAGCATTTT.

This clonotype was recorded a few times. This rearrangement joins TRBV12-3 or TRBV12-4 to TRBJ1-1, with D uncertain. The CDR3 loop spans 11 amino acids. V was cut by 1 base and J by 8 bases, with 5 bases left in between. The CDR3 coding sequence is TGTGCCAGCAGTTTAGTAGAAGAAGCTTTCTTT. Amino acids: CASSLVEEAFF.

This clonotype was counted only a few times. V usage is TRBV12-3 or TRBV12-4 and J usage is TRBJ2-7; TRBD2 agrees at 8 bases. With 3 bases clipped from V and 3 bases from J, the junction kept 7 bases outside the gene matches. CDR3 length: 15 amino acids. CDR3 residues: CASSFWAGGNYEQYF. As DNA, the CDR3 is TGTGCCAGCAGTTTTTGGGCGGGGGGAAACTACGAGCAGTACTTC.

This clonotype was seen a handful of times. The rearrangement uses TRBV13 and TRBJ2-7; D not resolved. Germline CDR1 PRHDT, CDR2 FYEKMQ (reference sequence). The CDR3 totals 15 residues. Trimming took 2 bases from V and 3 from J, leaving 14 bases between them. Written as DNA, the CDR3 is TGTGCCAGCAGCTTATTCCGGGCCGACAACTACGAGCAGTACTTC. This sequence encodes CASSLFRADNYEQYF.

The V gene is TRBV5-5, the J gene TRBJ2-7; weak D call: TRBD1 (5 bases). The CDR3 extends over 13 amino acids. V gave up 0 bases and J gave up 9 bases, with 13 bases separating them. The germline CDR1 and CDR2 sequences are SGHKS and YYEKEE (reference sequence). The CDR3 bases are TGTGCCAGCAGCTTGGAGACAGCCCTTCGGCAGTACTTC. It translates to CASSLETALRQYF.

The chain is built from TRBV3-1 and TRBJ2-1; 8 positions agree with TRBD2. The trim removed 0 bases at V and 6 bases at J, leaving 4 bases unmatched. This CDR3 spans 15 amino acids. Germline V gene sequence: CDR1 LGHDT, CDR2 YNNKEL (reference sequence). CDR3 region: CASSQDSRGGNEQFF. The DNA for the CDR3 is TGTGCCAGCAGCCAAGATAGTCGGGGGGGCAATGAGCAGTTCTTC.

To note about this clonotype: An end of the junction differs from the germline gene, which may be a read error. This rearrangement joins TRBV7-6 to TRBJ2-7, with D perhaps being TRBD1 or TRBD2 (5 bases each). CDR3 length equals 14 residues. Germline V gene lookup returns CDR1 SGHVS and CDR2 FNYEAQ. The CDR3 DNA follows: TGTGCCAGCACCTTAGGGACGGCACCCTACGAGCAGTACTTC. It encodes CASTLGTAPYEQYF.

The table lists this clonotype with a few counts. The chain links TRBV4-1 to TRBJ2-4; D call uncertain. This CDR3 contains 15 residues. Trimming shortened V by 4 bases and J by 6 bases, and 16 bases separated the two germline ends. Germline CDR1 is MGHRA and CDR2 is YSYEKL. CDR3 DNA sequence: TGCGCCAGCAGCCTCCAACGGCCGACCGGAAACATTCAGTACTTC. This codes for CASSLQRPTGNIQYF.

This rearrangement joins TRBV20-1 to TRBJ1-5, with a tentative D call TRBD1 (6 bases). Trimming took 6 bases from V and 0 from J, leaving 15 bases between them. Looked up from germline, CDR1 is DFQATT and CDR2 is SNEGSKA (reference sequence). The CDR3 consists of 15 residues. The CDR3 DNA is TGCAGTGCCCAACAGGGTTTCTATAGCAATCAGCCCCAGCATTTT. Amino acids: CSAQQGFYSNQPQHF.

The chain combines TRBV5-1 with TRBJ2-3; D is undetermined. V shed 1 base and J shed 5 bases, with 17 bases lying between them. Germline lookup yields CDR1 SGHRS and CDR2 YFSETQ. The CDR3 has 16 amino acids. The CDR3 nucleotides are TGCGCCAGCAGCTTGACAGCAGGAGTCTTTCTAGATACGCAGTATTTT. It codes for CASSLTAGVFLDTQYF.

This chain joins TRBV5-1 and TRBJ2-1, with D perhaps matching TRBD1 or TRBD2 (5 bases each). The CDR3 loop spans 13 amino acids. V was shortened by 7 bases and J by 5 bases, with 13 bases between the two germline ends. The germline V gene encodes CDR1 SGHRS and CDR2 YFSETQ. For the CDR3, the DNA is TGCGCCAGCGGCCGTGGGGGTGACAATGAGCAGTTCTTC. Translating it yields CASGRGGDNEQFF. Using reference TRBV5-1 and TRBJ2-1 for the parts outside the CDR3, the full variable domain is KAGVTQTPRYLIKTRGQQVTLSCSPISGHRSVSWYQQTPGQGLQFLFEYFSETQRNKGNFPGRFSGRQFSNSRSEMNVSTLELGDSALYLCASGRGGDNEQFFGPGTRLTVL.

V gene TRBV7-8 combines with J gene TRBJ2-7; D not resolved. CDR1 is SGHVS, CDR2 FQNEAQ, per germline. V was clipped by 2 bases and J by 2 bases, with 4 bases between them. This CDR3 contains 12 residues. The CDR3 is CASSLKPYEQYF. DNA for the CDR3: TGTGCCAGCAGCTTAAAGCCCTACGAGCAGTACTTC. Together with reference TRBV7-8 and TRBJ2-7, the CDR3 gives the full variable domain: GAGVSQSPRYKVAKRGQDVALRCDPISGHVSLFWYQQALGQGPEFLTYFQNEAQLDKSGLPSDRFFAERPEGSVSTLKIQRTQQEDSAVYLCASSLKPYEQYFGPGTRLTVT.

The J gene is TRBJ2-1, the V gene TRBV20-1, with 8 bases aligning to TRBD2. Unmatched junction bases numbered 11, after V lost 6 bases and J lost 4 bases. The CDR3 is made up of 15 amino acids. Germline CDR1 DFQATT, CDR2 SNEGSKA (reference sequence). CDR3 sequence (DNA): TGCAGTGCCCATTGGATGGGACTAGGGTACAATGAGCAGTTCTTC. Encoded protein: CSAHWMGLGYNEQFF.

In this sample, this clonotype turned up a few times. J is TRBJ1-2 and V is TRBV12-3 or TRBV12-4, with 8 bases lining up with TRBD1. This CDR3 comprises 14 residues. J was trimmed by 4 bases and V by 6 bases; bases with no gene match: 7. The CDR3: CASSPGGGGYGYTF. The CDR3, as DNA: TGTGCCAGCAGCCCAGGGGGCGGCGGCTATGGCTACACCTTC.

At least ten counts were recorded for this clonotype. The rearrangement links TRBV4-3 to TRBJ2-3, with D possibly matching TRBD2 (6 bases). V was trimmed by 6 bases and J by 0 bases, leaving 10 bases between them. There are 14 residues in the CDR3. The germline V gene encodes CDR1 LGHNA and CDR2 YSLEER. In DNA, the CDR3 is TGCGCCAGCAGGGTGGGACTCAGCACAGATACGCAGTATTTT. Translated: CASRVGLSTDTQYF.

This rearrangement joins TRBV18 to TRBJ2-5, with D tentatively TRBD2 (7 bases). The CDR3 is 13 residues long. Germline lookup yields CDR1 KGHSH and CDR2 LQKENI. The V end lost 1 base, the J end lost 14 bases, and 17 bases lay between the germline ends. DNA of the CDR3: TGTGCCAGCTCACCACTCAAGGCGGGGGCCCTTTACTTC. Residues: CASSPLKAGALYF.

This clonotype was seen a few times. J is TRBJ1-5 and V is TRBV20-1, with 8 positions matching TRBD1. This CDR3 is built from 14 residues. Germline V gives CDR1 DFQATT, CDR2 SNEGSKA (reference sequence). Unmatched junction bases numbered 8, after V lost 6 bases and J lost 4 bases. This CDR3 reads CSAQDRGPNQPQHF. The CDR3 nucleotides read TGCAGTGCGCAAGACAGGGGACCTAATCAGCCCCAGCATTTT.

The rearrangement uses TRBV20-1 and TRBJ2-3, with TRBD2 matching over 13 bases. V shed 1 base and J 3 bases; nucleotides not matched to a gene: 13. CDR1 is DFQATT, CDR2 SNEGSKA, per germline (reference sequence). CDR3 length: 19 amino acids. In DNA, the CDR3 is TGCAGTGCTAGAGGATTTGGGGGAAGACTAGCGGGGGGAACAGATACGCAGTATTTT. Translating it yields CSARGFGGRLAGGTDTQYF.

The CDR3 coding sequence is TGTGCCAGCAGCAAGGGGACAGGGTCGGATCAGCCCCAGCATTTT. Protein sequence: CASSKGTGSDQPQHF. This rearrangement joins TRBV7-9 to TRBJ1-5; TRBD1 matches at 9 bases. Germline loops: CDR1 SEHNR, CDR2 FQNEAQ (reference sequence). V was pared by 5 bases and J by 5 bases, with 7 bases of the junction left unmatched. CDR3 size: 15 residues.